This TCR beta chain was captured in a study of cytomegalovirus exposure and HLA in healthy donors. To note about this clone: Its antigen is unknown.

Primers for the PCR totalled 60 Vbeta and 13 Jbeta. Sequencing used immunoSEQ multiplex PCR; TCRdb keeps in-frame clones, though not all of them. The top ten hold 1.8% of the sample, which has approximately 98,000 clones, under 80% seen once. Broader study findings: Evidence from a later analysis indicated that most CMV-associated TCR beta chains looked HLA-restricted. According to an earlier analysis, most TCR beta V segments yielded productive rearrangements about 87% or about 30% of the time.

Trimming took 5 bases from V and 4 from J; bases not matched to a gene: 3. The CDR3 totals 14 residues. CDR1 and CDR2 from the germline V gene are MNHEY and SMNVEV (reference sequence). The clonotype comes from a male donor in good health and CMV-seronegative. Input material: PBMCs. The chain couples TRBV27 to TRBJ1-1; 11 bases map to TRBD1. CDR3 in amino acids: CASSPGTGGTEAFF. The CDR3 bases are TGTGCCAGCAGTCCAGGGACAGGGGGCACTGAAGCTTTCTTT.